The 29 T cell receptor beta chains below all came from one sample that was sequenced in a study of CD8+ T cells in alopecia areata. cDNA serving as the sequencing template came from extracted, reverse transcribed RNA. Clones were sequenced by immunoSEQ multiplex PCR, and TCRdb holds only the in-frame ones, with some missing. The data show around 250,000 clones, roughly two thirds seen once. Sample: CD4+ T cells sorted from blood, taken at week 0. The receptors were gathered from a human donor with alopecia areata.

V usage is TRBV13 and J usage is TRBJ2-3; 7 bases are shared with TRBD2. Germline assignment: CDR1 PRHDT and CDR2 FYEKMQ (reference sequence). The CDR3 runs 14 residues. After removal of 5 bases from V and 2 bases from J, the junction contained 4 bases not matched to a gene. CDR3 nucleotides: TGTGCCAGCAGCCCCGGACTAGTCACAGATACGCAGTATTTT. Protein: CASSPGLVTDTQYF.

This chain uses TRBV14 with TRBJ2-3, with unresolved D. The CDR3 extends over 14 amino acids. From germline, CDR1 is SGHDN and CDR2 FVKESK. V lost 5 bases and J 2 bases, leaving 11 bases between the germline ends. DNA for the CDR3: TGTGCCAGCAGCACGGCGAGGCTCACAGATACGCAGTATTTT. Its translation is CASSTARLTDTQYF.

This chain links TRBV6-6 with TRBJ2-2; D is perhaps TRBD2 (6 bases). CDR3 length: 15 residues. Germline CDR1 is MNHNY and CDR2 is SVGAGI (reference sequence). V was clipped by 2 bases and J by 9 bases, with 16 bases between them. The CDR3 DNA is TGTGCCAGCAGTTACGCTACCGGGCGGGACCGGGAGCTGTTTTTT. Protein: CASSYATGRDRELFF.

This chain uses TRBV6-1 with TRBJ2-4; the match to TRBD2 covers 11 bases. J was trimmed by 14 bases and V by 8 bases; bases with no gene match: 11. The CDR3 consists of 13 residues. Germline values: CDR1 MNHNS, CDR2 SASEGT. The CDR3 sequence is CASREPGTSGEYF. CDR3 bases: TGTGCCAGCCGAGAGCCCGGGACTAGCGGAGAGTACTTC.

The chain carries TRBV30 and TRBJ2-5; tentatively, D is TRBD2 (5 bases). CDR3 length: 13 residues. V was cut by 2 bases and J by 5 bases, with 12 bases left in between. CDR1 is GTSNPN, CDR2 SVGIG, per germline (reference sequence). The CDR3 nucleotides are TGTGCCTGGAGTTTCGGCGGGCGGGAGACCCAGTACTTC. This codes for CAWSFGGRETQYF.

This chain joins TRBV25-1 and TRBJ1-4; D call uncertain. The germline gives CDR1 MGHDK, CDR2 SYGVNS. The germline V and J ends were trimmed by 7 bases and 5 bases, with 5 bases remaining between them. This CDR3 spans 11 amino acids. CDR3 in amino acids: CASIKNEKLFF. The CDR3 region has the DNA TGTGCCAGCATAAAGAATGAAAAACTGTTTTTT.

A few counts support this clone. The chain recombines TRBV29-1 with TRBJ1-2, with 9 bases aligning to TRBD1. Germline V gene data show CDR1 as SQVTM and CDR2 as ANQGSEA. Trimming took 6 bases from V and 6 from J; bases not matched to a gene: 5. The CDR3 spans 12 residues. For the CDR3, the DNA is TGCAGCGTCTCCGGGACAGGGAATGGCTACACCTTC. As protein: CSVSGTGNGYTF.

V is TRBV29-1 and J is TRBJ2-5; no reliable D call. CDR3 length equals 14 residues. The germline CDR1 and CDR2 sequences are SQVTM and ANQGSEA. V lost 1 base to trimming and J lost 5 bases, with 14 bases between them. Here the CDR3 DNA reads TGCAGCGTTGAAGTTGAGGACCCCGGGGAGACCCAGTACTTC. Its protein is CSVEVEDPGETQYF.

This chain links TRBV30 with TRBJ2-3; D is ambiguous. The CDR3 runs 16 residues. Trimming took off 1 base at V and 6 bases at J, with 20 bases between the two ends. The germline V gene has CDR1 GTSNPN and CDR2 SVGIG (reference sequence). The CDR3 reads CAWSGGRGAAADTQYF. DNA for the CDR3: TGTGCCTGGAGTGGGGGTCGAGGTGCAGCCGCCGATACGCAGTATTTT. Full variable domain (missing parts from reference TRBV30 and TRBJ2-3): SQTIHQWPATLVQPVGSPLSLECTVEGTSNPNLYWYRQAAGRGLQLLFYSVGIGQISSEVPQNLSASRPQDRQFILSSKKLLLSDSGFYLCAWSGGRGAAADTQYFGPGTRLTVL.

The genes are TRBV2 and TRBJ2-5; D not certain. Trimming left V 6 bases short and J 1 base short, with 15 bases between. CDR1 and CDR2 (germline): SNHLY, FYNNEI. The CDR3 is 15 residues long. Here the CDR3 reads CASSGRAVLQETQYF. Here the CDR3 DNA reads TGTGCCAGCAGCGGCCGGGCCGTTCTCCAAGAGACCCAGTACTTC.

The chain recombines TRBV15 with TRBJ2-5; 12 bases are a match to TRBD2. Germline trimming cut 1 base from V and 3 bases from J; bases unmatched to any gene: 0. CDR3 length: 15 amino acids. From germline, CDR1 is LNHNV and CDR2 YYDKDF (reference sequence). CDR3 in DNA: TGTGCCACCAGCAGAGGGACTAGCGGGGAAGAGACCCAGTACTTC. It encodes CATSRGTSGEETQYF. Full variable domain (remainder filled in from reference TRBV15 and TRBJ2-5): DAMVIQNPRYQVTQFGKPVTLSCSQTLNHNVMYWYQQKSSQAPKLLFHYYDKDFNNEADTPDNFQSRRPNTSFCFLDIRSPGLGDTAMYLCATSRGTSGEETQYFGPGTRLLVL.

The CDR3 coding sequence is TGCGCCAGCTCCCAGACAGGGGGCACAGATACGCAGTATTTT. It yields the protein CASSQTGGTDTQYF. The gene calls are TRBV5-1 and TRBJ2-3; 8 bases map to TRBD1. Trimming cost V 7 bases and J 1 base; bases outside gene matches: 5. Germline V gene data show CDR1 as SGHRS and CDR2 as YFSETQ. This CDR3 is built from 14 residues.

CDR3 DNA sequence: TGCAGCGTTGAAACAAACGGGAGGTTTGGCGAGCAGTACTTC. Translation gives CSVETNGRFGEQYF. The chain is built from TRBV29-1 and TRBJ2-7, with TRBD2 matching 7 bases. This CDR3 contains 14 residues. Germline V lookup: CDR1 SQVTM, CDR2 ANQGSEA. With 2 bases clipped from V and 6 bases from J, the junction kept 10 bases outside the gene matches.

Of note for this clone: This same CDR3 is encoded by further DNA sequences in the sample. The chain is built from TRBV4-2 and TRBJ1-2, with D tentatively TRBD1 (5 bases). This CDR3 spans 13 amino acids. V was clipped by 0 bases and J by 7 bases, with 9 bases between them. Per the germline V gene, CDR1 is LGHNA and CDR2 is YNFKEQ. The CDR3 DNA reads as TGTGCCAGCAGCCAAGAAGTCCAGGGTGGCTACACCTTC. It is translated as CASSQEVQGGYTF.

This clone was observed a few times. The chain employs TRBV27 and TRBJ2-3; TRBD1 aligns across 8 bases. The CDR3 sequence is 12 residues long. V was clipped by 7 bases and J by 10 bases; unmatched bases: 7. Germline assignment: CDR1 MNHEY and CDR2 SMNVEV (reference sequence). The chain's CDR3 is CASTGDRGSQYF. In DNA form, the CDR3 reads TGTGCCAGCACCGGAGACAGGGGCTCGCAGTATTTT.

The genes are TRBV19 and TRBJ1-2, with 7 bases identical to TRBD1. Germline V gives CDR1 LNHDA, CDR2 SQIVND (reference sequence). The junction had 5 bases not matched to a gene; V was cut back by 3 bases and J by 7 bases. There are 13 residues in the CDR3. Here the CDR3 DNA reads TGTGCCAGTAGTATCCGACAGGGTGGTGGCTACACCTTC. It specifies CASSIRQGGGYTF.

This CDR3 is CASTLKPLAGKYF. DNA for the CDR3: TGTGCCAGCACTCTTAAACCTTTGGCAGGGAAGTACTTC. The chain uses TRBV2 and TRBJ2-7, with a possible D match to TRBD1 (5 bases). With 7 bases removed from V and 11 bases from J, the gap between germline ends came to 21 bases. The germline CDR1 and CDR2 sequences are SNHLY and FYNNEI. The CDR3 spans 13 residues. Full variable domain (missing parts from reference TRBV2 and TRBJ2-7): EPEVTQTPSHQVTQMGQEVILRCVPISNHLYFYWYRQILGQKVEFLVSFYNNEISEKSEIFDDQFSVERPDGSNFTLKIRSTKLEDSAMYFCASTLKPLAGKYFGPGTRLTVT.

The chain recombines TRBV5-4 with TRBJ1-5; D unresolved. Germline V gene sequence: CDR1 SGHNT, CDR2 YYREEE (reference sequence). The CDR3 runs 14 residues. V lost 0 bases, J lost 4 bases, and 8 bases lay in between. The CDR3 region has the DNA TGTGCCAGCAGCTTGGCCGGGTCGAATCAGCCCCAGCATTTT. Encoded protein: CASSLAGSNQPQHF.

In this sample, this clone turned up a few times. The chain links TRBV30 to TRBJ1-2, with a weak D call TRBD1 (5 bases). Germline V gene data show CDR1 as GTSNPN and CDR2 as SVGIG (reference sequence). The CDR3 covers 12 residues. The CDR3 DNA sequence: TGTGCGCGGGACTCCCGAAATTATGGCTACACCTTC. The encoded protein is CARDSRNYGYTF.

The gene calls are TRBV11-2 and TRBJ2-7; 11 bases line up with TRBD2. CDR3 length: 14 residues. Germline V gene lookup returns CDR1 SGHAT and CDR2 FQNNGV. V was pared by 4 bases and J by 6 bases, with 5 bases of the junction left unmatched. The CDR3 region has the DNA TGTGCCAGCAGCTCCACTAGCGGGGGTACCGAGCAGTACTTC. Residues: CASSSTSGGTEQYF.

The gene calls are TRBV29-1 and TRBJ2-7; tentatively, D is TRBD1 (6 bases). This CDR3 spans 12 amino acids. V gave up 5 bases and J gave up 3 bases, with 11 bases separating them. The germline V gene has CDR1 SQVTM and CDR2 ANQGSEA. The CDR3, as DNA: TGCAGCGTTCGGACAGAGATCTACGAGCAGTACTTC. Translated: CSVRTEIYEQYF.

This clone was recorded only once. The genes are TRBV30 and TRBJ1-1, with D tentatively TRBD1 (6 bases). The V end was cut by 4 bases, the J end by 7 bases, with 16 bases between. There are 13 residues in the CDR3. Germline V gene sequence: CDR1 GTSNPN, CDR2 SVGIG (reference sequence). The CDR3 DNA reads as TGTGCCTGGACCCTGAACGGGGGCGTTGAAGCTTTCTTT. It yields the protein CAWTLNGGVEAFF.

In its sample, this clone was seen a few times. The chain has TRBV12-5 and TRBJ2-5; perhaps TRBD2 as D (7 bases). CDR1 is LGHNT, CDR2 FRNRAP, per germline. V was trimmed by 3 bases and J by 4 bases, leaving 12 bases between them. This CDR3 has 14 residues. The CDR3 here is CASGFGGLGETQYF. The DNA for the CDR3 is TGTGCTAGTGGTTTCGGGGGGCTTGGAGAGACCCAGTACTTC.

The V call is TRBV7-9, the J call TRBJ2-6, with no clear D. The V gene lost 3 bases and the J gene lost 3 bases, with 12 bases spanning the gap. Germline V gene sequence: CDR1 SEHNR, CDR2 FQNEAQ (reference sequence). The CDR3 loop spans 16 amino acids. The CDR3 loop is CASSFGRSYGANVLTF. DNA for the CDR3: TGTGCCAGCAGCTTTGGTCGGTCGTATGGGGCCAACGTCCTGACTTTC.

The V call is TRBV29-1, the J call TRBJ1-1; D is undetermined. The V and J ends lost 3 bases and 3 bases respectively, with 20 bases between them. The germline CDR1 and CDR2 sequences are SQVTM and ANQGSEA. This CDR3 contains 16 residues. CDR3 region: CSVDFLSGGIDTEAFF. CDR3 DNA: TGCAGCGTTGATTTCCTGTCAGGAGGTATCGACACTGAAGCTTTCTTT.

This clone was seen more than once but under ten times. The gene calls are TRBV4-1 and TRBJ1-2; D ambiguous. V lost 2 bases to trimming and J lost 8 bases, with 12 bases between them. The germline gives CDR1 MGHRA, CDR2 YSYEKL. The CDR3 is 13 amino acids. The CDR3 DNA follows: TGCGCCAGCAGCCAACCTGATCAGCGGGGCTACACCTTC. It codes for CASSQPDQRGYTF.

As DNA, the CDR3 is TGTGCCAGCAGCTCCACCGGGACAATTGACACCGGGGAGCTGTTTTTT. Translating gives CASSSTGTIDTGELFF. The chain has TRBV7-6 and TRBJ2-2; D may be TRBD1 (6 bases). CDR3 length equals 16 residues. Looked up from germline, CDR1 is SGHVS and CDR2 is FNYEAQ. The V end lost 4 bases, the J end lost 3 bases, and 15 bases lay between the germline ends.

The rearrangement links TRBV9 to TRBJ2-7; TRBD1 matches at 11 bases. Germline CDR1 and CDR2: SGDLS and YYNGEE. This CDR3 region has 15 residues. V dropped 0 bases and J dropped 5; count of bases not matched to a gene: 4. The CDR3 loop is CASSVGGQGANEQYF. In nucleotides, the CDR3 is TGTGCCAGCAGCGTAGGTGGACAGGGGGCGAACGAGCAGTACTTC.

This clone was picked up a small number of times. The chain carries TRBV29-1 and TRBJ2-5; D remains ambiguous. V was shortened by 6 bases and J by 1 base, with 15 bases between the two germline ends. CDR1 SQVTM and CDR2 ANQGSEA come from the germline V gene. The CDR3 has 14 residues. In nucleotides, the CDR3 is TGCAGCGTCGGTGGCCTTGGGCGCCAAGAGACCCAGTACTTC. It specifies CSVGGLGRQETQYF.